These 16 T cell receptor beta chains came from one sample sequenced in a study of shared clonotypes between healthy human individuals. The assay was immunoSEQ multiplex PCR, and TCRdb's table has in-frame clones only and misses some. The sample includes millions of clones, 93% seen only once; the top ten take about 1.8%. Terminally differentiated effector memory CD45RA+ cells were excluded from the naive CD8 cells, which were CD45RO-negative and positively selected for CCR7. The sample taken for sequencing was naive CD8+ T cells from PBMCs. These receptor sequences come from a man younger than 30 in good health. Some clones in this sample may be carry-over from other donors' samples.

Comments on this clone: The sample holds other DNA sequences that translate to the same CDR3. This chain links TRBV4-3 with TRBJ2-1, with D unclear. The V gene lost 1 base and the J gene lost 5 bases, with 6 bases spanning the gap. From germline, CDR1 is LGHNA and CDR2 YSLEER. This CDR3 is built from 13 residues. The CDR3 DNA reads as TGCGCCAGCAGCCAAGTGGGTGACAATGAGCAGTTCTTC. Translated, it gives CASSQVGDNEQFF.

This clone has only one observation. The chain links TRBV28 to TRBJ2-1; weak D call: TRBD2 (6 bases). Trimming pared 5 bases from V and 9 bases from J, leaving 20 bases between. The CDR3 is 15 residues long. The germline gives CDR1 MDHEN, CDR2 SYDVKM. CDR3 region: CASSPLAGPWGEQFF. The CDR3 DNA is TGTGCCAGCAGTCCTTTGGCGGGGCCATGGGGTGAGCAGTTCTTC.

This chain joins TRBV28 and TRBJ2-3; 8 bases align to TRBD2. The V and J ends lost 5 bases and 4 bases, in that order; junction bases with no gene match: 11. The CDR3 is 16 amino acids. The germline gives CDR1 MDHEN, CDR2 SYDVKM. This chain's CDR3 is CASSGQRESEADTQYF. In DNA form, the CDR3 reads TGTGCCAGCAGTGGCCAGCGGGAGAGTGAAGCAGATACGCAGTATTTT.

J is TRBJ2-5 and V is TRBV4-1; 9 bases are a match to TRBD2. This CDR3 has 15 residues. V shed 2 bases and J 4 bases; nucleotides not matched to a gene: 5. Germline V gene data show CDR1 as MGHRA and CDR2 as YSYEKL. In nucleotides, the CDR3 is TGCGCCAGCAGCCAAATGACTAGCGGTAGAGAGACCCAGTACTTC. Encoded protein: CASSQMTSGRETQYF.

CDR3 bases: TGTGCAAGTCGCTTAGTGGTGGGGCCTGAAACCTACGAGCAGTACTTC. It translates to CASRLVVGPETYEQYF. The chain has TRBV12-2 and TRBJ2-7; the table assigns TRBD1, which was not confirmed against the DNA. TRBV12-2 is listed as a pseudogene. The CDR3 extends over 16 amino acids.

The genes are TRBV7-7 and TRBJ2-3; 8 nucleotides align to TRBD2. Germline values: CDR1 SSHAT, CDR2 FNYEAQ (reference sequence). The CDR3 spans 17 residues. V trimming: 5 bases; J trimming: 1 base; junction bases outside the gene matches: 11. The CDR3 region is CASSPLGLGIGTDTQYF. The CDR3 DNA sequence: TGTGCCAGCAGCCCCCTGGGACTAGGGATTGGCACAGATACGCAGTATTTT.

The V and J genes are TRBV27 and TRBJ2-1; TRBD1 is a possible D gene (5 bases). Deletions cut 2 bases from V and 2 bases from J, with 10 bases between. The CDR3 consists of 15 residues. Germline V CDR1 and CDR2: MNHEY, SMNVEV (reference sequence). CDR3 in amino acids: CASSLQGQTYNEQFF. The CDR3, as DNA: TGTGCCAGCAGTTTACAAGGACAAACCTACAATGAGCAGTTCTTC.

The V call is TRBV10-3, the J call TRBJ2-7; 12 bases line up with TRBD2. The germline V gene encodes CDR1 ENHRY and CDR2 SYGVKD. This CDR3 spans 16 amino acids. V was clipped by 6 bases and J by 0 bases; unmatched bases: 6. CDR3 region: CAISVTSGSPSYEQYF. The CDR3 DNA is TGTGCCATCAGCGTGACTAGCGGGAGCCCCTCCTACGAGCAGTACTTC.

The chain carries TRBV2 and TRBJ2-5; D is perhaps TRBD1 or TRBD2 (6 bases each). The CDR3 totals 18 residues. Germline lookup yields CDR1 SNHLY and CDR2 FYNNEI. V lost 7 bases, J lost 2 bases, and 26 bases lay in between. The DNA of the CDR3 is TGTGCCAGCAACGGTTTGGTGGGGGGCAGGGGTGGTCAAGAGACCCAGTACTTC. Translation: CASNGLVGGRGGQETQYF.

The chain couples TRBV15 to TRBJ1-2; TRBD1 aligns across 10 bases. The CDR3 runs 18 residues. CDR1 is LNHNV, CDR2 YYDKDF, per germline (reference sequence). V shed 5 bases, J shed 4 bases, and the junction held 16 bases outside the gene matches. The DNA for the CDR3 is TGTGCCACCAGCCCAGTTCGACAGGGGGCCCTACCACCCTATGGCTACACCTTC. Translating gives CATSPVRQGALPPYGYTF.

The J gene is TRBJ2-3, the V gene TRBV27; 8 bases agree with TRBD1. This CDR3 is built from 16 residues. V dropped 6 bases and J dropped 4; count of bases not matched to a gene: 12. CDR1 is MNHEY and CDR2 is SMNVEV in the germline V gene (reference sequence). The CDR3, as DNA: TGTGCCAGCAGGCCCTTGAGGACAGGGTTGTCAGATACGCAGTATTTT. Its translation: CASRPLRTGLSDTQYF.

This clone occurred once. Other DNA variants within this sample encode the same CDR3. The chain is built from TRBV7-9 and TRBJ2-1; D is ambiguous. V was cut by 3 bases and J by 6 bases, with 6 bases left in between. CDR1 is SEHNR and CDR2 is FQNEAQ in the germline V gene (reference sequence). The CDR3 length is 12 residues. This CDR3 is CASSFLGNEQFF. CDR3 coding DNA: TGTGCCAGCAGCTTCTTGGGCAATGAGCAGTTCTTC.

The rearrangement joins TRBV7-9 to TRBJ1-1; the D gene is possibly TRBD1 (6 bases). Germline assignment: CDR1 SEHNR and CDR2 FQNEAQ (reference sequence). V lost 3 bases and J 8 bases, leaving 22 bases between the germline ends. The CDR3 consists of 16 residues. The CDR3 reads CASSLGRDIGGEEAFF. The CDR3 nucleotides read TGTGCCAGCAGCTTGGGGAGGGACATCGGAGGAGAGGAAGCTTTCTTT.

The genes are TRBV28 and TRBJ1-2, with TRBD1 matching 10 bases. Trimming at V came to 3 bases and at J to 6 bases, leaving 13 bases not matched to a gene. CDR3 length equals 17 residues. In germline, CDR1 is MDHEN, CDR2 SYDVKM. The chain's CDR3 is CASSFISTSGQGHGYTF. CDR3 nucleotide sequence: TGTGCCAGCAGTTTTATCTCAACATCGGGACAGGGGCATGGCTACACCTTC.

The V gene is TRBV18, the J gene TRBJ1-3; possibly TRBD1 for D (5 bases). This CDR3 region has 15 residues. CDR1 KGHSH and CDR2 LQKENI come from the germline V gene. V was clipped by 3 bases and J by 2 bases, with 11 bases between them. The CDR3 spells CASSPGREAGNTIYF. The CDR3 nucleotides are TGTGCCAGCTCACCGGGCAGGGAGGCTGGAAACACCATATATTTT.

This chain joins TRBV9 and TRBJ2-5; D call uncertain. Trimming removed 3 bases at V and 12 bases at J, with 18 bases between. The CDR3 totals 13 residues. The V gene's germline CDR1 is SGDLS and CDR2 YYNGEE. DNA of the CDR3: TGTGCCAGCAGCGCGTCTGGATTTCACCCGGAGTACTTC. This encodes CASSASGFHPEYF.